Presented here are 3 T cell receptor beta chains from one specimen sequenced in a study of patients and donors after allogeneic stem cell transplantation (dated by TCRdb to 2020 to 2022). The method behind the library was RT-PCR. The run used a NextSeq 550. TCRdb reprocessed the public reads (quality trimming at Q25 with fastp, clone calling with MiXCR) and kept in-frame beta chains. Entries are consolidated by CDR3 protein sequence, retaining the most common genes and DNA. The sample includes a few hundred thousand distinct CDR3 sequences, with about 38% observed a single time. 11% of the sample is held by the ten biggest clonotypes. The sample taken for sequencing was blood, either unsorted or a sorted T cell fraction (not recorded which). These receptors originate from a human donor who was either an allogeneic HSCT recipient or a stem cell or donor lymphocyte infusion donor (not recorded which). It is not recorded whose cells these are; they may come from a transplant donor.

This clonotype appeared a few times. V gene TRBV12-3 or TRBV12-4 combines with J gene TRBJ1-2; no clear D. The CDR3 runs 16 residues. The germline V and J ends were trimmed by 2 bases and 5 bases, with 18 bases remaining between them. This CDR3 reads CASSLYGSPLRYGYTF. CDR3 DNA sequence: TGTGCCAGCAGTTTATATGGGTCCCCCCTTAGGTATGGCTACACCTTC.

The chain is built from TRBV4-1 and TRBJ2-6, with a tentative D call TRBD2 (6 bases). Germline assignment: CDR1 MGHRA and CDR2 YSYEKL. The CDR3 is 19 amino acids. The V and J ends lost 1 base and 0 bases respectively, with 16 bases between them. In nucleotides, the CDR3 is TGCGCCAGCAGCCAAGTTCCGGGAGAACGTACCTCTGGGGCCAACGTCCTGACTTTC. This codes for CASSQVPGERTSGANVLTF.

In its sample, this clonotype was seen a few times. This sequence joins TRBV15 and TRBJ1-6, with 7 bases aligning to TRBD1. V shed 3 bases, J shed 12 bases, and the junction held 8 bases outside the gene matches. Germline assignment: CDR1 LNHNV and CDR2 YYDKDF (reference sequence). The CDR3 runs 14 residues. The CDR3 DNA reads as TGTGCCACCAGCAGGGGAGGGGGCGAGAGACCCCTCCACTTT. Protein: CATSRGGGERPLHF.